The sequence of this T cell receptor beta chain was determined in a study of shared clonotypes between healthy human individuals (dated by TCRdb to 2020 to 2022). Regarding the study in general: The cohort included three men and two women between 18 and 49 years of age. Between about 0.85 and 8.9 billion PBMCs per donor were obtained by leukapheresis. To increase sequencing depth and limit assay-specific biases, TCR repertoire library preparation and sequencing were carried out by different laboratories using diverse techniques. To estimate repertoire size and how much clonotype sharing occurs between individuals, the study deeply sequenced the blood TCR repertoires of five or six healthy adults. For each donor, CD4 naive and CD4 memory were each run on three plates, CD8 naive on two plates, and CD8 memory on one plate.

Using the deep immunoSEQ assay, TCR CDR3 regions were amplified from genomic DNA by multiplex PCR. Extracted genomic DNA from each cell subset was distributed evenly across all wells of several immunoSEQ 96-well plates, and each plate was treated as a replicate. Each replicate PCR for sorted subsets received about 210 ng genomic DNA, equal to 30,000 or so T cell genomes. The purified libraries were quantified using a Qubit 3.0 fluorometer, sized with a Bioanalyzer 2100, and then quantified again using the KAPA Library Quantification kit. Each immunoSEQ 96-well plate was sequenced on its own single-read 150-cycle Illumina NextSeq 550 flow cell. Per the original workflow: Because the immunoSEQ output held only junctional sequences and lacked quality scores, the filtering could not match the filtering applied to full-length reads. Sequences were annotated with PyIR, a Python wrapper for IgBLAST v1.9, using IMGT germline references to assign V/J genes and CDR3. Reads were removed for weak V/J assignments (E-value above 1e-6), missing CDR3, stop codons, out-of-frame junctions, or ambiguous translated residues. V3J clonotypes were defined as sequences sharing the same inferred V gene, J gene, and CDR3 amino acid sequence. Percentage overlap between repertoires was calculated by dividing the number of shared unique clonotypes by the size of the smaller repertoire. Three approaches were used to assess repertoire richness: RTK rarefaction, the Chao1 estimator, and Recon v2.1 estimates of unobserved clonotypes. Generation probabilities for all TCRbeta clonotypes obtained by the gDNA method from a handful of donors were computed using OLGA. TCRdb took over this immuneACCESS table, retaining in-frame rearrangements with V and J assigned. Such tables are incomplete; in checked studies, under half of the missing clones stem from an unresolved V gene, and the remainder is unexplained. For V, J and clone size, that table is used; D and trimming come from the DNA. Across this sample there are 600,000 to 800,000 clones, with roughly 72% seen only once. Roughly 1.8% of the sample rests with the top ten.

Donors were healthy HIV-negative adults with no recently reported acute infections or vaccinations. Only Caucasian adults living in Nashville, Tennessee, USA were represented among the donors. CD4+ T cells were enriched through magnetic negative selection, after which naive cells were positively selected on CD45RA and the remaining negative fraction served as the memory subset. After blood collection by leukapheresis, PBMCs were isolated using Ficoll-Histopaque density gradient centrifugation and then cryopreserved in the vapor phase of liquid nitrogen. Analytical flow cytometry was used to check the purity and quantity of each magnetically sorted T cell population. From each sorted fraction, genomic DNA was isolated and quantified by UV absorbance on a Nanodrop 2000c. Comment on this clone: Its target antigen remains unknown. Base qualities were left out, and no much larger clone turns up one base away.

The germline V gene yields ENHRY for CDR1 and SYGVKD for CDR2. V is reduced by 3 bases and J by 6 bases, leaving a spacing of 14 bases between them. The CDR3 covers 14 residues, taking in both the cysteine and the phenylalanine. The CDR3 DNA has 42 bases and is translated from base 1. Results the study describes overall, beyond this receptor: Only blood was sampled, and tissue TCR repertoires likely differ from those in blood. The small number of donors limited the genetic and exposure-history diversity represented. Based on pairwise subsampling, the degree of clonotype sharing among donors was expected to be affected by sequencing depth. Compared with non-shared clonotypes, the clonotypes found in all four sorted-subset donors had higher generation probabilities. Larger estimated clonotype richness was generally found for naive subsets than for memory subsets. Even with the large sequencing depth, rarefaction of the sorted-subset datasets indicated that sequencing was incomplete. Sharing across a handful of donors was observed for around 4.8% of naive CD4, about 4% of naive CD8, around 2.5% of memory CD4, and 0.4% of memory CD8 clonotypes.

The sequenced sample consisted of memory CD4+ T cells sorted from blood. The cell subset or site label, read with the paper, signifies: CD45RA-negative fraction. The sequence joins TRBV10-3 to TRBJ1-1; no D gene is confidently identified. This TCR came from a woman aged 25 to 39 in good health. Here is the DNA: TGTGCCATCAGTGATTCGGCAGCCCACGCTGAAGCTTTCTTT. This yields the protein CAISDSAAHAEAFF.